This T cell receptor beta chain was identified in a study of CD8 T cells in Susac syndrome. This clonotype was observed a single time. It was with random hexamers that 0.5 to 1 ug RNA was reverse transcribed. TCRdb analysed the immunoSEQ multiplex PCR reads with MiXCR anew, one entry per CDR3 protein. The table lists about 240,000 distinct CDR3 sequences, less than 96% of them singletons. The germline V gene encodes CDR1 LGHDT and CDR2 YNNKEL (reference sequence). V trimming: 5 bases; J trimming: 6 bases; junction bases outside the gene matches: 8. The CDR3 runs to 15 residues. The TCR originated in a human donor with Susac syndrome. The rearrangement uses TRBV3-1 and TRBJ2-7, with 12 bases lining up with TRBD1. The sample comprised CD4+ T cells from PBMCs. The CDR3 loop reads CASSEWGQGAGEQYF. The CDR3 nucleotides read TGTGCCAGCAGCGAATGGGGACAGGGGGCTGGCGAGCAGTACTTC.